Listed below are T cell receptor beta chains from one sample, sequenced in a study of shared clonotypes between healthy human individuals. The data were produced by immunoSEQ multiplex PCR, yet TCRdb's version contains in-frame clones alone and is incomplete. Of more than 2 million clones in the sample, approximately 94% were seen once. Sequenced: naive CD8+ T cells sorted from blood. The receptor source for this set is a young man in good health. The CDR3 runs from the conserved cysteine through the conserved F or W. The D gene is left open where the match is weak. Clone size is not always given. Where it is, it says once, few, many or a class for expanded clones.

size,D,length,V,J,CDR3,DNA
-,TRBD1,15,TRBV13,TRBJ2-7,CASSLETGEIIEQYF,TGTGCCAGCAGCTTAGAGACAGGGGAAATAATCGAGCAGTACTTC
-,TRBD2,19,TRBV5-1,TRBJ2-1,CASSLQGLAGGPAYNEQFF,TGCGCCAGCAGCTTGCAAGGGTTAGCGGGAGGGCCGGCTTACAATGAGCAGTTCTTC
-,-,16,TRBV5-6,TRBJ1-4,CASSIRTGWDNEKLFF,TGTGCCAGCAGCATAAGGACGGGTTGGGATAATGAAAAACTGTTTTTT
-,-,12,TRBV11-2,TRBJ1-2,CASSFTGTGYTF,TGTGCCAGCAGCTTCACAGGGACTGGCTACACCTTC
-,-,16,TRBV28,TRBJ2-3,CASRGVRTDAPDTQYF,TGTGCCAGCAGGGGGGTTCGGACAGATGCCCCAGATACGCAGTATTTT
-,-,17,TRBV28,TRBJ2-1,CASSSVEGIDSYNEQFF,TGTGCCAGCAGTTCTGTCGAGGGCATCGATTCCTACAATGAGCAGTTCTTC
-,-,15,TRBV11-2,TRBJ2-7,CASSLAVTSYDEQYF,TGTGCCAGCAGCTTAGCGGTAACCTCCTACGACGAGCAGTACTTC
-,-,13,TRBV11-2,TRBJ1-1,CASSVGGDTEAFF,TGTGCCAGCAGTGTCGGGGGGGACACTGAAGCTTTCTTT
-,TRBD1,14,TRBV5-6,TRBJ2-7,CASSYPTGKDEQYF,TGTGCCAGCAGCTATCCGACAGGGAAGGACGAGCAGTACTTC
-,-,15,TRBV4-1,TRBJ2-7,CASSQEGIPSYEQYF,TGCGCCAGCAGCCAAGAGGGGATACCTTCCTACGAGCAGTACTTC
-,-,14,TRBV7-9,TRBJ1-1,CASSLEAFDTEAFF,TGTGCCAGCAGCTTAGAGGCGTTCGATACTGAAGCTTTCTTT
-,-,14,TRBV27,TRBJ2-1,CASHLQGSYNEQFF,TGTGCCAGTCACCTCCAGGGTTCCTACAATGAGCAGTTCTTC
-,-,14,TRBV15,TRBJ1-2,CATSPGEGSYGYTF,TGTGCCACCAGCCCGGGGGAAGGGTCTTATGGCTACACCTTC
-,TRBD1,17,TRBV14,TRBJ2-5,CASSQAIAGGEDGTQYF,TGTGCCAGCAGCCAAGCTATCGCAGGGGGTGAAGATGGGACCCAGTACTTC
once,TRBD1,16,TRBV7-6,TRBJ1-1,CASSFLTGEFLTEAFF,TGTGCCAGCAGCTTCCTAACAGGGGAATTCTTGACTGAAGCTTTCTTT
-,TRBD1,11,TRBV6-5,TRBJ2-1,CASSSGGEQFF,TGTGCCAGCAGTTCAGGGGGTGAGCAGTTCTTC
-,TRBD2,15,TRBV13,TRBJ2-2,CASSLGLTSTGELFF,TGTGCCAGCAGCCTGGGACTAACAAGCACCGGGGAGCTGTTTTTT
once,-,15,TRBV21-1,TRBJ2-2,CASSPWLAYTGELFF,TGTGCCAGCAGCCCTTGGCTAGCGTACACCGGGGAGCTGTTTTTT
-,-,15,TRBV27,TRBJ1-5,CASSLLGNSNQPQHF,TGTGCCAGCAGTTTATTAGGCAATAGCAATCAGCCCCAGCATTTT
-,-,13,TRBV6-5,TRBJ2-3,CATAPGVRDTQYF,TGTGCCACCGCGCCGGGGGTGAGGGATACGCAGTATTTT
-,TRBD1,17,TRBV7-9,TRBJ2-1,CASSLEGTEVSYNEQFF,TGTGCCAGCAGCTTAGAAGGGACAGAAGTAAGCTACAATGAGCAGTTCTTC
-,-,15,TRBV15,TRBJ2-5,CATSRVDTFQETQYF,TGTGCCACCAGCAGAGTCGATACCTTTCAAGAGACCCAGTACTTC
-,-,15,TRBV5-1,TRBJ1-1,CASSLEQVGIPEAFF,TGCGCCAGCAGCTTGGAACAGGTGGGAATCCCTGAAGCTTTCTTT
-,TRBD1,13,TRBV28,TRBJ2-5,CASSFTGGETQYF,TGTGCCAGCAGTTTCACAGGGGGAGAGACCCAGTACTTC
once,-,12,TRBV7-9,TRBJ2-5,CASHSVRETQYF,TGTGCCAGCCACTCCGTCCGAGAGACCCAGTACTTC
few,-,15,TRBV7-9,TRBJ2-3,CASSPGVGSGDTQYF,TGTGCCAGCAGCCCGGGGGTAGGCTCGGGGGATACGCAGTATTTT
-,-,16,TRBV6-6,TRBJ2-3,CASRGRIGTNPDTQYF,TGTGCCAGCCGAGGGAGGATTGGAACCAATCCAGATACGCAGTATTTT
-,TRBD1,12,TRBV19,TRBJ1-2,CASGQGSHGYTF,TGTGCCAGTGGACAGGGCTCTCATGGCTACACCTTC
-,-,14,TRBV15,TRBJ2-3,CATSRVGTADTQYF,TGTGCCACCAGCAGAGTTGGCACCGCAGATACGCAGTATTTT
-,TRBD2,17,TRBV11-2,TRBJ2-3,CASSLLAGGLGTDTQYF,TGTGCCAGCAGCTTACTAGCGGGGGGGCTCGGCACAGATACGCAGTATTTT
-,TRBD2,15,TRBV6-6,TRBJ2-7,CASSPGLAHSYEQYF,TGTGCCAGCTCACCAGGACTAGCGCACTCCTACGAGCAGTACTTC
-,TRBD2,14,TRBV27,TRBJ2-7,CASSSGLAVYEQYF,TGTGCCAGCAGTTCGGGACTAGCGGTTTACGAGCAGTACTTC
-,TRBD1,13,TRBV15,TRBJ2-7,CATSRDRADEQYF,TGTGCCACCAGCCGGGACAGGGCGGACGAGCAGTACTTC
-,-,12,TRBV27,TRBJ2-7,CASSSDRLLQYF,TGTGCCAGCAGCAGCGACAGACTACTCCAGTACTTC
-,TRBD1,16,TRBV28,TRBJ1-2,CASRTGTATRTYGYTF,TGTGCCAGCAGGACCGGGACAGCAACTAGAACCTATGGCTACACCTTC
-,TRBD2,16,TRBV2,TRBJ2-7,CASSEAPGGGWSEQYF,TGTGCCAGCAGTGAAGCGCCCGGCGGGGGGTGGAGCGAGCAGTACTTC
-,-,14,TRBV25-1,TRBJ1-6,CASSLTGFRSPLHF,TGTGCCAGCAGCCTAACAGGGTTCAGGTCACCCCTCCACTTT
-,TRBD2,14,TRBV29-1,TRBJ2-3,CSVETSGGTDTQYF,TGCAGCGTCGAAACTAGCGGGGGCACAGATACGCAGTATTTT
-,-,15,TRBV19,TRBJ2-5,CASSTVTGFQETQYF,TGTGCCAGTAGTACAGTCACAGGGTTCCAAGAGACCCAGTACTTC
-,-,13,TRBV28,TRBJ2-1,CASSLIEGHEQFF,TGTGCCAGCAGTTTAATTGAGGGCCATGAGCAGTTCTTC
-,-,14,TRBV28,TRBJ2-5,CASSLTTPRETQYF,TGTGCCAGCAGTCTGACAACTCCCCGGGAGACCCAGTACTTC
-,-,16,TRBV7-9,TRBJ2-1,CASSFMSAVNYNEQFF,TGTGCCAGCAGCTTCATGTCAGCGGTAAACTACAATGAGCAGTTCTTC
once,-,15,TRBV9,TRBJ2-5,CASSAGQLIQETQYF,TGTGCCAGCAGCGCAGGACAGCTGATTCAAGAGACCCAGTACTTC
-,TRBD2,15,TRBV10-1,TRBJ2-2,CASSPAQGGFGELFF,TGCGCCAGCAGTCCCGCGCAGGGAGGGTTCGGGGAGCTGTTTTTT
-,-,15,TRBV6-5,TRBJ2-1,CASSPGPSLYNEQFF,TGTGCCAGCAGCCCCGGGCCGTCTCTCTACAATGAGCAGTTCTTC
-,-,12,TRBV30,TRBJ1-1,CAWSQLNTEAFF,TGTGCCTGGTCACAGTTGAACACTGAAGCTTTCTTT
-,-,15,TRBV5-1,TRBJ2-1,CASSLRESSYNEQFF,TGCGCCAGCAGCTTGCGGGAAAGCTCCTACAATGAGCAGTTCTTC
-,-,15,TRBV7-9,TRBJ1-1,CASSPLVGGGAEAFF,TGTGCCAGCAGCCCCCTTGTCGGGGGTGGGGCTGAAGCTTTCTTT
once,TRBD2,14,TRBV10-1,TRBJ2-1,CASSASGRGYEQFF,TGCGCCAGCAGTGCAAGCGGGAGAGGCTATGAGCAGTTCTTC
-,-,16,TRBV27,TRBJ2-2,CASSLLGPLNTGELFF,TGTGCCAGCAGTTTATTAGGACCCCTTAACACCGGGGAGCTGTTTTTT
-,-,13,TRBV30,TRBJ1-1,CAWSVIIGAEAFF,TGTGCCTGGAGTGTAATTATAGGGGCTGAAGCTTTCTTT
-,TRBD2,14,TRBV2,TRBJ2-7,CASMGGTSGDEQYF,TGTGCCAGCATGGGAGGGACTAGCGGGGACGAGCAGTACTTC
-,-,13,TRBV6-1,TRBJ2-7,CASSEGFSYEQYF,TGTGCCAGCAGTGAGGGGTTTTCCTACGAGCAGTACTTC
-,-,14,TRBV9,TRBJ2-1,CASSVGAGTPLQFF,TGTGCCAGCAGCGTAGGGGCTGGGACCCCCTTGCAGTTCTTC
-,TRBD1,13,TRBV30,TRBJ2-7,CAWSYRGAYEQYF,TGTGCCTGGAGTTACAGGGGGGCCTACGAGCAGTACTTC